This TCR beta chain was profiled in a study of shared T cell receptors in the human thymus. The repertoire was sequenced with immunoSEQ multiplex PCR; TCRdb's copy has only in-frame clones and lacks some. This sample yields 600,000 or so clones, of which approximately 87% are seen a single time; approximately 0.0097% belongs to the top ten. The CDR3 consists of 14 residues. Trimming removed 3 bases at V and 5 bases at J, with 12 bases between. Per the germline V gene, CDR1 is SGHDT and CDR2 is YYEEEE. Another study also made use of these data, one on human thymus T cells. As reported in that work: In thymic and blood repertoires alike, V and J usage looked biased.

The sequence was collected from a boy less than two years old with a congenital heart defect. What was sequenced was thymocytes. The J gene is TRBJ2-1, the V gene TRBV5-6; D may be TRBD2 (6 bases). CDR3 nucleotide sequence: TGTGCCAGCAGCTCCCGGGACTTGCACAATGAGCAGTTCTTC. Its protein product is CASSSRDLHNEQFF.